The next 3 T cell receptor beta chains were all read from a single sample in a study of blood T cell repertoires in COVID-19. Clones were sequenced by immunoSEQ multiplex PCR, and TCRdb holds only the in-frame ones, with some missing. The sample lists under 300,000 clones, roughly 87% occurring once. Sequenced input: peripheral blood. The receptors come from a man aged 60 to 69 who had recovered from COVID-19.

This chain joins TRBV3-1 (or the pseudogene TRBV3-2) and TRBJ1-2, with D maybe TRBD1 (5 bases). V shed 2 bases and J shed 8 bases, with 6 bases lying between them. Germline CDR1 reads LGHDT; CDR2 reads YNNKEL (reference sequence). This CDR3 has 11 amino acids. The CDR3 DNA follows: TGTGCCAGCAGCCAAAGACAGGGCTACACCTTC. Amino acids: CASSQRQGYTF.

This chain connects TRBV25-1 to TRBJ1-2, with D tentatively TRBD1 (5 bases). Germline CDR1 is MGHDK and CDR2 is SYGVNS. Trimming shortened V by 4 bases and J by 4 bases, and 10 bases separated the two germline ends. The CDR3 is 13 residues long. The CDR3 here is CASSGMTVYGYTF. DNA of the CDR3: TGTGCCAGCAGTGGAATGACAGTCTATGGCTACACCTTC.

The chain uses TRBV18 and TRBJ2-4, with 8 bases identical to TRBD2. Germline V CDR1 and CDR2: KGHSH, LQKENI. The CDR3 is made up of 18 amino acids. J lost 1 base, V lost 6 bases, and 14 bases had no gene match. The CDR3 DNA reads TGTGCCAGCTCGTCACCGGGACTAGACTCGAGTGCCAAAAACATTCAGTACTTC. This codes for CASSSPGLDSSAKNIQYF.